This TCR beta chain was found in a study of OX40 agonist ivuxolimab in advanced cancers. Generated by immunoSEQ multiplex PCR, the TCRdb table keeps only in-frame clones and is missing some. This sample has around 94,000 clones; over 75% occur once, and the top ten carry under 0.35%. The input for sequencing was CD4+ or CD8+ T cells sorted from blood, taken in a trial of the OX40 agonist ivuxolimab. The sequence came from an adult with an advanced solid tumor such as melanoma, head and neck, liver or kidney cancer.

CDR3 sequence: CASSPHRPPAAQETQYF. In DNA form, the CDR3 reads TGTGCCAGCAGCCCCCACAGACCACCAGCGGCCCAAGAGACCCAGTACTTC. V usage is TRBV5-5 and J usage is TRBJ2-5; D perhaps matches TRBD2 (5 bases). This CDR3 has 17 amino acids. The germline V and J ends were trimmed by 4 bases and 1 base, with 20 bases remaining between them. Germline-derived CDR1 and CDR2 are SGHKS and YYEKEE (reference sequence). The whole variable domain, filled in from reference TRBV5-5 and TRBJ2-5, reads DAGVTQSPTHLIKTRGQQVTLRCSPISGHKSVSWYQQVLGQGPQFIFQYYEKEERGRGNFPDRFSARQFPNYSSELNVNALLLGDSALYLCASSPHRPPAAQETQYFGPGTRLLVL.